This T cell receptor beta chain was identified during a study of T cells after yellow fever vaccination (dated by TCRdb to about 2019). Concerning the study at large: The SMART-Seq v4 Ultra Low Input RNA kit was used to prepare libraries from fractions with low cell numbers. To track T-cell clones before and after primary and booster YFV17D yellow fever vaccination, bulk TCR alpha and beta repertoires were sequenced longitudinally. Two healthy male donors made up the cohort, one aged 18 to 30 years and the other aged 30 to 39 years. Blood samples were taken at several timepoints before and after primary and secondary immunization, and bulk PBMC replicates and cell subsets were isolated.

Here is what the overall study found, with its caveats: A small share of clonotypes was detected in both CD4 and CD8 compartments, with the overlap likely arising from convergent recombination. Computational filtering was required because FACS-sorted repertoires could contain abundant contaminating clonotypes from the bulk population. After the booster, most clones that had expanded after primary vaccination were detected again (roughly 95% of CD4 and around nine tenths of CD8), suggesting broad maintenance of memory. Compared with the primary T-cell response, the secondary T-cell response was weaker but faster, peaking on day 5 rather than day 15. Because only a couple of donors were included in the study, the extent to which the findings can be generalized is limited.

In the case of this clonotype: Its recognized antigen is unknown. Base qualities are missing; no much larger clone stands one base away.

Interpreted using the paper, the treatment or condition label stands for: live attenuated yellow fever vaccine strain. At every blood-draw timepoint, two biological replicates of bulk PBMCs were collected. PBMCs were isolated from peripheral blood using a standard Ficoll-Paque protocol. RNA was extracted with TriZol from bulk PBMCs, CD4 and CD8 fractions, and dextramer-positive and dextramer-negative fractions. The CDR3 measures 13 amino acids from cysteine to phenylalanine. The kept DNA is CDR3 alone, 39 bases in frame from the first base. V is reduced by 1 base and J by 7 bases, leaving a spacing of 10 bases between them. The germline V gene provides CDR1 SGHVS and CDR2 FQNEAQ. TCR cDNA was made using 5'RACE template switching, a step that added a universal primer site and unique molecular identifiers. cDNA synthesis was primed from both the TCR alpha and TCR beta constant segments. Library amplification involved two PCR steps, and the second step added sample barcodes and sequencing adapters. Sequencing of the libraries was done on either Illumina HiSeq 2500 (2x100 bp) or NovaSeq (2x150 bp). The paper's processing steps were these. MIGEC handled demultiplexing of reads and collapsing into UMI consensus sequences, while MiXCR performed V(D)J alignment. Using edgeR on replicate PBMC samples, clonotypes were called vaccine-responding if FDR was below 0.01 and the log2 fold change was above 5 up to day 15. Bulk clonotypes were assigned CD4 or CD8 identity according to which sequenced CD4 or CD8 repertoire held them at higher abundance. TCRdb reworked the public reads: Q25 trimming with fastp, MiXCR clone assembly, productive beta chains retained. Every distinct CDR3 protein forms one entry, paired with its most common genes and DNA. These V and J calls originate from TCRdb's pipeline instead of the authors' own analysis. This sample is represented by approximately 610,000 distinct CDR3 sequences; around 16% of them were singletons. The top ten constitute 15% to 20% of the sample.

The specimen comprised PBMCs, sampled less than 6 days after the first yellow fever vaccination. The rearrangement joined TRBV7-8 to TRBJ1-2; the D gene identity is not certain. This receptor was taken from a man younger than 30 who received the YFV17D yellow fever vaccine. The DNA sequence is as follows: TGTGCCAGCAGCTTAGTGAGGGAGGGTGGCTACACCTTC. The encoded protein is CASSLVREGGYTF.